A single sample gave rise to the 8 T cell receptor beta chains below, sequenced in a study of blood T cell repertoires in COVID-19. This table comes from immunoSEQ multiplex PCR, and its TCRdb copy is limited to in-frame clones, with some not included. Of approximately 500,000 clones in the sample, about 89% are singletons; the top ten hold about 8.2%. Sequences were obtained from peripheral blood. The receptors shown here come from a woman in her forties or fifties with COVID-19, enrolled during active disease.

The chain links TRBV30 to TRBJ2-1, with 15 nucleotides matching TRBD2. Germline-derived CDR1 and CDR2 are GTSNPN and SVGIG (reference sequence). V lost 2 bases to trimming and J lost 7 bases; unmatched junction nucleotides: 12. This CDR3 spans 18 amino acids. CDR3 nucleotides: TGTGCCTGGAGTTCGCGGACTAGCGGGGGGGCGATCAAGAATGAGCAGTTCTTC. Translation: CAWSSRTSGGAIKNEQFF.

This clone was observed a single time. This chain uses TRBV7-7 with TRBJ2-5, with 11 bases identical to TRBD2. Trimming took 1 base from V and 2 from J; bases not matched to a gene: 0. Germline V gene sequence: CDR1 SSHAT, CDR2 FNYEAQ (reference sequence). The CDR3 extends over 15 amino acids. The CDR3 protein is CASSLGLAGQETQYF. DNA for the CDR3: TGTGCCAGCAGCTTAGGACTAGCGGGGCAAGAGACCCAGTACTTC.

J is TRBJ2-3 and V is TRBV7-9; 13 bases fit TRBD2. The CDR3 runs to 18 residues. V lost 0 bases to trimming and J lost 1 base; unmatched junction nucleotides: 4. Germline CDR1 is SEHNR and CDR2 is FQNEAQ (reference sequence). The CDR3 DNA reads as TGTGCCAGCAGCTTAGCACTAGCGGGGGGGCCGGGCACAGATACGCAGTATTTT. Translated, it gives CASSLALAGGPGTDTQYF. The full variable domain, completed using reference TRBV7-9 and TRBJ2-3, is DTGVSQNPRHKITKRGQNVTFRCDPISEHNRLYWYRQTLGQGPEFLTYFQNEAQLEKSRLLSDRFSAERPKGSFSTLEIQRTEQGDSAMYLCASSLALAGGPGTDTQYFGPGTRLTVL.

This clone was seen just once. V gene TRBV7-6 combines with J gene TRBJ1-5; D remains ambiguous. The CDR3 runs 13 residues. V gave up 2 bases and J gave up 7 bases, with 9 bases separating them. CDR1 and CDR2 from the germline V gene are SGHVS and FNYEAQ. DNA for the CDR3: TGTGCCAGCAGCTTACAGTCGAAACAGCCCCAGCATTTT. This encodes CASSLQSKQPQHF.

The chain joins TRBV10-3 to TRBJ2-7; 8 bases match TRBD1. V was clipped by 0 bases and J by 3 bases; unmatched bases: 4. Germline assignment: CDR1 ENHRY and CDR2 SYGVKD. The CDR3 spans 15 residues. The CDR3 DNA follows: TGTGCCATCAGTGAGTCGGACAGGGACGGCTACGAGCAGTACTTC. Its translation: CAISESDRDGYEQYF.

This rearrangement joins TRBV24-1 to TRBJ2-1; the D gene is possibly TRBD2 (5 bases). The length of the CDR3 is 14 residues. The germline V gene encodes CDR1 KGHDR and CDR2 SFDVKD. The V end was cut by 4 bases, the J end by 9 bases, with 15 bases between. CDR3 in amino acids: CATSEHRTSTEQFF. CDR3 coding DNA: TGTGCCACCAGTGAACATAGGACTTCTACTGAGCAGTTCTTC.

The chain couples TRBV5-1 to TRBJ1-1; D gene uncertain. The CDR3 is 14 amino acids. V was pared by 0 bases and J by 4 bases, with 10 bases between. Germline V lookup: CDR1 SGHRS, CDR2 YFSETQ. CDR3 nucleotide sequence: TGCGCCAGCAGCTTGGCAGTTTCTAGCACTGAAGCTTTCTTT. As protein: CASSLAVSSTEAFF. Together with reference TRBV5-1 and TRBJ1-1, the CDR3 gives the full variable domain: KAGVTQTPRYLIKTRGQQVTLSCSPISGHRSVSWYQQTPGQGLQFLFEYFSETQRNKGNFPGRFSGRQFSNSRSEMNVSTLELGDSALYLCASSLAVSSTEAFFGQGTRLTVV.

The chain joins TRBV5-5 to TRBJ2-1; 10 nucleotides match TRBD1. Germline lookup yields CDR1 SGHKS and CDR2 YYEKEE (reference sequence). J gave up 11 bases and V 0 bases, and 11 bases lay outside the gene matches. The CDR3 totals 16 residues. CDR3 coding DNA: TGTGCCAGCAGCTTGGATCGGGACAGGGGCGTTGTTCAGCAGTTCTTC. Its protein is CASSLDRDRGVVQQFF.